These 25 T cell receptor beta chains originate from one sample sequenced in a study of blood T cell repertoires in COVID-19. Clones were read by immunoSEQ multiplex PCR, and TCRdb kept only the in-frame ones, dropping some. This table has around 150,000 clones, 84% appearing once. Sequenced sample: peripheral blood. The receptors come from a man aged 30-40 years with COVID-19, enrolled during active disease.

This rearrangement joins TRBV19 to TRBJ1-1; D is ambiguous. V was shortened by 3 bases and J by 1 base, with 12 bases between the two germline ends. The CDR3 contains 15 residues. CDR1 LNHDA and CDR2 SQIVND come from the germline V gene (reference sequence). The CDR3 protein is CASSINGVKNTEAFF. The CDR3 nucleotides are TGTGCCAGTAGTATTAATGGAGTGAAGAACACTGAAGCTTTCTTT.

V is TRBV12-2 and J is TRBJ2-2; the D call TRBD2 from the table was never checked on the DNA. TRBV12-2 is deemed a pseudogene. CDR3 size: 16 residues. CDR3 nucleotide sequence: TGTGCAAGTCGCTCCACCTCCGGACTAGCAACGGGGGAGCTGTTTTTT. It codes for CASRSTSGLATGELFF.

This chain joins TRBV10-3 and TRBJ1-5; the match to TRBD1 covers 7 bases. The CDR3 sequence is 13 residues long. Germline CDR1 is ENHRY and CDR2 is SYGVKD. Unmatched junction bases numbered 5, after V lost 7 bases and J lost 5 bases. CDR3 sequence: CAITGGPDQPQHF. Written as DNA, the CDR3 is TGTGCCATCACAGGGGGTCCGGATCAGCCCCAGCATTTT.

This clone was picked up a small number of times. V is TRBV19 and J is TRBJ2-1; the match to TRBD2 covers 7 bases. The germline CDR1 and CDR2 sequences are LNHDA and SQIVND (reference sequence). This CDR3 spans 15 amino acids. Germline trimming cut 0 bases from V and 8 bases from J; bases unmatched to any gene: 7. CDR3 nucleotide sequence: TGTGCCAGTAGTATAGAAGGTAGCGGGTGGGATGAGCAGTTCTTC. Its translation is CASSIEGSGWDEQFF.

This chain connects TRBV30 to TRBJ2-3; D is ambiguous. Germline V gene sequence: CDR1 GTSNPN, CDR2 SVGIG (reference sequence). The CDR3 runs 12 residues. The germline V and J ends were trimmed by 2 bases and 2 bases, with 5 bases remaining between them. CDR3 bases: TGTGCCTGGAGTACAGTCACAGATACGCAGTATTTT. Protein product: CAWSTVTDTQYF.

The chain has TRBV4-1 and TRBJ2-7; perhaps TRBD1 as D (6 bases). Between the trimmed V and J ends, which lost 3 bases and 5 bases, there was a span of 11 bases. The CDR3 contains 13 residues. From germline, CDR1 is MGHRA and CDR2 YSYEKL. Here the CDR3 DNA reads TGCGCCAGCAGCCATGGGGGCAGGGACGAGCAGTACTTC. Translation gives CASSHGGRDEQYF.

This chain joins TRBV5-4 and TRBJ2-3; 16 bases are a match to TRBD2. This CDR3 contains 19 residues. The V segment lost 4 bases and the J segment 3 bases; nucleotides outside the gene matches: 11. Germline-derived CDR1 and CDR2 are SGHNT and YYREEE (reference sequence). The CDR3 is CASSPGLAGGQRRTDTQYF. In nucleotides, the CDR3 is TGTGCCAGCAGCCCGGGACTAGCGGGAGGGCAACGGAGGACAGATACGCAGTATTTT.

The chain has TRBV28 and TRBJ1-5; no definite D call. This CDR3 comprises 12 residues. Germline CDR1 reads MDHEN; CDR2 reads SYDVKM. Trimming cost V 7 bases and J 3 bases, with 7 bases left between them. This CDR3 is CASNTNNQPQHF. CDR3 DNA: TGTGCCAGCAACACAAACAATCAGCCCCAGCATTTT.

The J gene is TRBJ1-5, the V gene TRBV18; TRBD1 matches at 10 bases. CDR1 is KGHSH, CDR2 LQKENI, per germline. The ends lost 1 base at V and 0 bases at J; junction bases unmatched: 9. CDR3 length equals 19 residues. CDR3 in amino acids: CASSPRPGTGAYSNQPQHF. For the CDR3, the DNA is TGTGCCAGCTCACCACGTCCCGGGACAGGGGCTTATAGCAATCAGCCCCAGCATTTT.

This clone appeared a few times. The chain combines TRBV28 with TRBJ1-2; D gene uncertain. V lost 8 bases, J lost 4 bases, and 14 bases lay in between. This CDR3 contains 13 residues. Per germline, CDR1 MDHEN and CDR2 SYDVKM. DNA for the CDR3: TGTGCCAGCCAGGTAGGGCGGGCCTATGGCTACACCTTC. Its translation is CASQVGRAYGYTF.

The gene calls are TRBV9 and TRBJ2-1, with D uncertain. Germline V lookup: CDR1 SGDLS, CDR2 YYNGEE. V lost 9 bases and J 6 bases, leaving 16 bases between the germline ends. The CDR3 extends over 13 amino acids. This chain's CDR3 is CANPIPLTNEQFF. In DNA form, the CDR3 reads TGTGCCAACCCGATTCCACTCACCAATGAGCAGTTCTTC.

This chain joins TRBV28 and TRBJ1-4; 10 bases align to TRBD1. Per germline, CDR1 MDHEN and CDR2 SYDVKM. V trimming: 7 bases; J trimming: 5 bases; junction bases outside the gene matches: 7. The CDR3 has 15 amino acids. CDR3 in amino acids: CASMTPGQGNEKLFF. As DNA, the CDR3 is TGTGCCAGCATGACTCCGGGACAGGGGAATGAAAAACTGTTTTTT.

This chain connects TRBV28 to TRBJ2-7; D unresolved. Germline lookup yields CDR1 MDHEN and CDR2 SYDVKM. The CDR3 contains 13 residues. The V and J ends lost 4 bases and 2 bases respectively, with 9 bases between them. The DNA for the CDR3 is TGTGCCAGCAGTTCCAGAACCCCCTACGAGCAGTACTTC. Its translation is CASSSRTPYEQYF.

The chain couples TRBV7-8 to TRBJ2-1; a possible D gene is TRBD2 (5 bases). The ends were cut back, 4 bases at V and 5 bases at J, with 21 bases in the middle. Germline CDR1 reads SGHVS; CDR2 reads FQNEAQ. CDR3 length equals 17 residues. CDR3 nucleotide sequence: TGTGCCAGCAGCTCCTACACGGACTGGCGTCCGGACAATGAGCAGTTCTTC. Amino acids: CASSSYTDWRPDNEQFF. The variable domain in full, with the rest retrieved from reference TRBV7-8 and TRBJ2-1, is GAGVSQSPRYKVAKRGQDVALRCDPISGHVSLFWYQQALGQGPEFLTYFQNEAQLDKSGLPSDRFFAERPEGSVSTLKIQRTQQEDSAVYLCASSSYTDWRPDNEQFFGPGTRLTVL.

The J gene is TRBJ2-7, the V gene TRBV6-6; TRBD1 is a possible D gene (6 bases). CDR3 length: 14 amino acids. Trimming removed 6 bases at V and 6 bases at J, with 18 bases between. Per germline, CDR1 MNHNY and CDR2 SVGAGI (reference sequence). The CDR3 DNA sequence: TGTGCCAGCAGCCCTCAGGGGCAGTCGGTCGAGCAGTACTTC. Protein sequence: CASSPQGQSVEQYF.

The chain couples TRBV10-2 to TRBJ1-4; D unresolved. Trimming shortened V by 5 bases and J by 5 bases, and 9 bases separated the two germline ends. The CDR3 consists of 13 residues. Germline CDR1 WSHSY, CDR2 SAAADI. The CDR3 nucleotides read TGCGCCAGCAGTCACAGCCAAAATGAAAAACTGTTTTTT. Protein: CASSHSQNEKLFF.

This chain uses TRBV24-1 with TRBJ2-7, with 10 bases identical to TRBD2. Germline V gives CDR1 KGHDR, CDR2 SFDVKD. The CDR3 is 16 amino acids. V was clipped by 3 bases and J by 4 bases; unmatched bases: 8. CDR3 nucleotides: TGTGCCACCAGTGATCCCGGACTAGCGGTAGAGTACGAGCAGTACTTC. Protein: CATSDPGLAVEYEQYF.

The rearrangement links TRBV6-1 to TRBJ2-3; weak D call: TRBD2 (5 bases). The CDR3 is 16 amino acids. Germline lookup yields CDR1 MNHNS and CDR2 SASEGT. V was shortened by 1 base and J by 3 bases, with 14 bases between the two germline ends. CDR3 sequence: CASSEGIGGGTDTQYF. The CDR3 bases are TGTGCCAGCAGTGAAGGAATAGGAGGCGGGACAGATACGCAGTATTTT.

This clone occurred once. This chain joins TRBV5-6 and TRBJ2-5; 11 bases fit TRBD2. In germline, CDR1 is SGHDT, CDR2 YYEEEE. CDR3 length: 14 residues. J lost 4 bases, V lost 4 bases, and 3 bases had no gene match. The CDR3 coding sequence is TGTGCCAGCAGCCGAGGACTAGCGGGAGAGACCCAGTACTTC. This codes for CASSRGLAGETQYF.

The V and J genes are TRBV7-9 and TRBJ1-5; 10 bases map to TRBD1. V lost 6 bases, J lost 5 bases, and 7 bases stayed unmatched. There are 15 residues in the CDR3. CDR1 is SEHNR, CDR2 FQNEAQ, per germline (reference sequence). In DNA form, the CDR3 reads TGTGCCAGCAGTCCGGACAGGGGGAAAGATCAGCCCCAGCATTTT. This codes for CASSPDRGKDQPQHF.

On this clone: The junction differs from germline at one of its ends, possibly a read error. The CDR3 region is CASSRTSGDNEQFF. DNA of the CDR3: TGTGCTAGCAGCCGGACTAGCGGGGACAATGAGCAGTTCTTC. This chain connects TRBV7-7 to TRBJ2-1, with 12 bases identical to TRBD2. CDR3 length: 14 residues. CDR1 and CDR2 from the germline V gene are SSHAT and FNYEAQ (reference sequence).

This sequence joins TRBV27 and TRBJ2-7; 8 positions match TRBD2. This CDR3 has 17 amino acids. The V segment lost 4 bases and the J segment 3 bases; nucleotides outside the gene matches: 14. The germline V gene encodes CDR1 MNHEY and CDR2 SMNVEV (reference sequence). For the CDR3, the DNA is TGTGCCAGCAGTTCCGCCGGGGGGGCTAGCGGACTCTACGAGCAGTACTTC. Its translation: CASSSAGGASGLYEQYF.

This chain joins TRBV6-6 and TRBJ2-7; TRBD2 matches at 10 bases. V gave up 7 bases and J gave up 6 bases; unmatched junction bases: 6. The CDR3 covers 13 residues. Germline V lookup: CDR1 MNHNY, CDR2 SVGAGI (reference sequence). CDR3 DNA: TGTGCCAGCACTAGCGGGAGAGGGTCCGAGCAGTACTTC. Amino acid sequence: CASTSGRGSEQYF.

J is TRBJ1-2 and V is TRBV10-3; D gene ambiguous. Per the germline V gene, CDR1 is ENHRY and CDR2 is SYGVKD. The CDR3 covers 13 residues. V was pared by 4 bases and J by 2 bases, with 8 bases between. This CDR3 reads CAISVEKNYGYTF. CDR3 coding DNA: TGTGCCATCAGTGTCGAGAAAAACTATGGCTACACCTTC.

The chain combines TRBV28 with TRBJ1-2, with D maybe TRBD1 (5 bases). The V gene's germline CDR1 is MDHEN and CDR2 SYDVKM. Trimming stripped 3 bases from V and 3 bases from J, with 14 bases between. This CDR3 region has 15 residues. The CDR3 sequence: CASSFGDSKYYGYTF. The CDR3 DNA reads as TGTGCCAGCAGTTTTGGGGACTCTAAGTACTATGGCTACACCTTC.